These T cell receptor beta chains were read from a single sample in a study of CD8 T cells in ankylosing spondylitis. One entry per CDR3 protein results from TCRdb running MiXCR on the 5' RACE reads. The sample has around 250,000 distinct CDR3 sequences; approximately 11% are singletons. Sample: blood, either unsorted or a sorted T cell fraction (not recorded which). Every receptor here comes from a male donor with ankylosing spondylitis or in good health (not recorded which). Each CDR3 is given with its conserved first and last residue. A D gene is named only where the DNA matches it firmly. Not every row has a clone size; where given, it reads once, few, many or a size class.

j_call v_call clone_size d_call cdr3_aa cdr3_nt
TRBJ1-5 TRBV28 few NA CASSLRRHSNQPQHF TGTGCCAGCAGTTTAAGGCGACATAGCAATCAGCCCCAGCATTTT
TRBJ2-7 TRBV27 NA NA CASSLAGEIYEQYF TGTGCCAGCAGTTTGGCAGGGGAGATTTACGAGCAGTACTTC
TRBJ2-3 TRBV11-2 many TRBD2 CASSPGLAGGPGDTQYF TGTGCCAGCAGCCCGGGACTAGCGGGGGGGCCTGGAGATACGCAGTATTTT
TRBJ2-3 TRBV6-1 many NA CASRPGETSTDTQYF TGTGCCAGCCGACCCGGCGAGACTAGCACAGATACGCAGTATTTT
TRBJ1-2 TRBV29-1 many NA CSVEETVGGHYGYTF TGCAGCGTTGAAGAGACAGTAGGGGGGCACTATGGCTACACCTTC
TRBJ1-1 TRBV28 few NA CASSPPGSGRITEAFF TGTGCCAGCAGTCCCCCCGGGTCGGGGCGGATCACTGAAGCTTTCTTT
TRBJ2-7 TRBV3-1 NA NA CASSPTGTTYEQYF TGTGCCAGCAGCCCCACCGGGACCACCTACGAGCAGTACTTC
TRBJ2-2 TRBV5-1 NA TRBD1 CASSKGQGYTGELFF TGCGCCAGCAGTAAAGGACAGGGCTACACCGGGGAGCTGTTTTTT
TRBJ1-5 TRBV12-3/TRBV12-4 many NA CASSFTGGSQPQHF TGTGCCAGCAGTTTCACCGGGGGTAGCCAGCCCCAGCATTTT
TRBJ1-1 TRBV7-6 many TRBD1 CASSFRPGTGGTEAFF TGTGCCAGCAGCTTCCGTCCCGGGACAGGGGGAACTGAAGCTTTCTTT
TRBJ1-2 TRBV7-2 many NA CASSSQAGFLLNYGYTF TGTGCCAGCAGCAGTCAGGCAGGGTTTCTCCTTAACTATGGCTACACCTTC
TRBJ1-1 TRBV24-1 once NA CATRHPENTEAFF TGTGCCACCAGACACCCAGAGAACACTGAAGCTTTCTTT
TRBJ2-1 TRBV14 few NA CASSQYGFTRGSNEQFF TGTGCCAGCAGCCAATACGGCTTCACCAGAGGGAGCAATGAGCAGTTCTTC
TRBJ2-7 TRBV20-1 many TRBD2 CSARTSGQESYEQYF TGCAGTGCTAGGACTAGCGGGCAGGAGTCCTACGAGCAGTACTTC
TRBJ2-7 TRBV28 few TRBD1 CASSHVTGAEQYF TGTGCCAGCAGCCACGTCACAGGGGCCGAGCAGTACTTC
TRBJ2-5 TRBV28 many NA CASSLDLEETQYF TGTGCCAGCAGTTTGGACTTAGAAGAGACCCAGTACTTC
TRBJ1-1 TRBV14 NA TRBD1 CASSLLSGTANTEAFF TGTGCCAGCAGCCTGCTTTCCGGGACAGCGAACACTGAAGCTTTCTTT
TRBJ2-1 TRBV20-1 many TRBD2 CSALAGTSYNEQFF TGCAGTGCTTTAGCGGGGACTTCCTACAATGAGCAGTTCTTC
TRBJ2-3 TRBV13 few TRBD2 CASRHLAGSRDTQYF TGTGCCAGCAGACATCTAGCGGGGAGTAGGGATACGCAGTATTTT
TRBJ2-7 TRBV27 many TRBD1 CASSSWDSSYEQYF TGTGCCAGCAGTTCTTGGGACAGCTCCTACGAGCAGTACTTC
TRBJ2-1 TRBV5-1 NA TRBD2 CASSSPGLAGVNEQFF TGCGCCAGCAGCTCACCGGGACTAGCGGGAGTTAATGAGCAGTTCTTC
TRBJ2-2 TRBV7-8 NA TRBD2 CVSSFPGTSGGAYGELFF TGTGTCAGCAGCTTCCCCGGGACTAGCGGGGGGGCCTACGGGGAGCTGTTTTTT
TRBJ1-6 TRBV3-1 many NA CASSQEQPYNSPLHF TGTGCCAGCAGCCAAGAGCAGCCCTATAATTCACCCCTCCACTTT
TRBJ1-5 TRBV2 few NA CASSNTGQTNQPQHF TGTGCCAGCAGTAATACAGGGCAAACCAATCAGCCCCAGCATTTT